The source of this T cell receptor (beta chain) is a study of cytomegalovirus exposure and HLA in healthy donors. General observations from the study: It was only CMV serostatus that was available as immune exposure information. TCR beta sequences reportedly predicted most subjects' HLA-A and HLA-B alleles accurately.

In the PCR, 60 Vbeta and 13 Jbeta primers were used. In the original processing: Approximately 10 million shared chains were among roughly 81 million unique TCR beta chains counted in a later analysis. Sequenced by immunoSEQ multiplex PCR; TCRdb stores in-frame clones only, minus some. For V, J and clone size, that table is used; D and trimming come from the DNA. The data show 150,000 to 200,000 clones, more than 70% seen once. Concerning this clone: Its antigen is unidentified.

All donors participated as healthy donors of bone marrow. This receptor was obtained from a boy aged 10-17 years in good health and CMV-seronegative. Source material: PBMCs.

CDR3 sequence (DNA): TGTGCCAGCAGCTTAGATCGTATCTACGGGGACTACGAGCAGTACTTC. This translates into CASSLDRIYGDYEQYF. The chain uses TRBV7-9 and TRBJ2-7; D is possibly TRBD2 (5 bases). The CDR3 loop spans 16 amino acids. Trimming removed 1 base from V and 3 bases from J, with 16 bases in between. Germline CDR1 is SEHNR and CDR2 is FQNEAQ (reference sequence).